The rows below give T cell receptor beta chains drawn from one sample of a study of shared clonotypes between healthy human individuals. TCRdb's copy holds only in-frame clones and misses some; the assay was immunoSEQ multiplex PCR. The table includes 300,000 to 400,000 clones, less than 85% detected once. The sequenced sample was memory CD4+ T cells sorted from blood. The receptors come from a man aged 25 to 40 in good health. Each CDR3 is given with its conserved first and last residue. D genes are given only for firm matches. The size entry is marked missing in some rows and otherwise reads once, few, many or a size class.

V gene	J gene	clone size	D gene	CDR3 DNA	CDR3 protein
TRBV6-6	TRBJ2-7	once	.	TGTGCCAGCAGTTACTCGGGCGGGGTGAGCTCCTACGAGCAGTACTTC	CASSYSGGVSSYEQYF
TRBV5-4	TRBJ2-1	.	.	TGTGCCAGCAGTGAGGGGGGGAGTTCGTACAATGAGCAGTTCTTC	CASSEGGSSYNEQFF
TRBV7-2	TRBJ2-1	.	TRBD2	TGTGCCAGCAGCTCGGGGACTAGCGGGATTGAGCAGTTCTTC	CASSSGTSGIEQFF
TRBV20-1	TRBJ1-4	.	.	TGCAGTGCTATTATCCGGGGAAAACTGTTTTTT	CSAIIRGKLFF
TRBV18	TRBJ2-3	.	.	TGTGCCAGCTCACCACGGACGAGCACAGATACGCAGTATTTT	CASSPRTSTDTQYF
TRBV11-3	TRBJ1-1	.	.	TGTGCCAGCAGCTTAGATCGTAACAGACAAGCTTTCTTT	CASSLDRNRQAFF
TRBV7-8	TRBJ2-1	once	.	TGTGCCAGCAGCTTTACCCGTGGGACTCCCAATGAGCAGTTCTTC	CASSFTRGTPNEQFF
TRBV19	TRBJ2-2	once	.	TGTGCCAGTAGCCGGGACATAAGGGGGACCGGGGAGCTGTTTTTT	CASSRDIRGTGELFF
TRBV6-1	TRBJ2-2	.	TRBD1	TGTGCCGGTAGACAGGGCCTAGCCGGGGAGCTGTTTTTT	CAGRQGLAGELFF
TRBV2	TRBJ1-4	.	.	TGTGCCAGCAGTTTTCCCGCTTATGAAAAACTGTTTTTT	CASSFPAYEKLFF
TRBV6-1	TRBJ2-6	.	TRBD1	TGTGCCAGCAGTGGGACAGGGTCAGTGTATGGGGCCAACGTCCTGACTTTC	CASSGTGSVYGANVLTF
TRBV19	TRBJ1-2	few	.	TGTGCCAGTAGTATTATTTCGACTTTTTATGGCTACACCTTC	CASSIISTFYGYTF
TRBV5-3	TRBJ1-1	.	.	TGTGCCAGAAGCTTCCAGGGGATGAACACTGAAGCTTTCTTT	CARSFQGMNTEAFF
TRBV5-7	TRBJ2-1	.	TRBD2	TGTGCCAGCAGCTGGGGGACTAGCGGGAGGCTGAACAATGAGCAGTTCTTC	CASSWGTSGRLNNEQFF
TRBV18	TRBJ1-1	.	.	TGTGCCAGCTCACCCTCCGGAGCTGAAGCTTTCTTT	CASSPSGAEAFF
TRBV28	TRBJ2-7	.	.	TGTGCCAGCAGGCAGGACAGGGAGGGGTCGTACGAGCAGTACTTC	CASRQDREGSYEQYF
TRBV15	TRBJ2-1	.	.	TGTGCCACCAGCAGAGGGGCGGGATCATACAATGAGCAGTTCTTC	CATSRGAGSYNEQFF
TRBV7-9	TRBJ2-7	.	.	TGTGCCAGCAGCTTAAGGGCAGGGGAGGCCTACGAGCAGTACTTC	CASSLRAGEAYEQYF
TRBV7-8	TRBJ1-1	.	.	TGTGCCAGCAGCCGTACAGTCAACACTGAAGCTTTCTTT	CASSRTVNTEAFF
TRBV7-9	TRBJ1-1	.	.	TGTGCCAGCACCACGGGTCCTGAAGCTTTCTTT	CASTTGPEAFF
TRBV2	TRBJ1-4	.	.	TGTGCCAGCAAGGCGGGGTACGAAAAACTGTTTTTT	CASKAGYEKLFF
TRBV7-3	TRBJ2-3	once	TRBD2	TGTGCCAGCAGCTTGACCCCGGGACTAGCGGCGCAGTATTTT	CASSLTPGLAAQYF
TRBV18	TRBJ2-7	.	TRBD2	TGTGCCAGCTCACTCAGACTAGCGGGAGAGAACGAGCAGTACTTC	CASSLRLAGENEQYF
TRBV5-6	TRBJ1-5	.	.	TGTGCCAGCAGCTCTCTGCGGGGGGCAAGCAGCAATCAGCCCCAGCATTTT	CASSSLRGASSNQPQHF
TRBV5-1	TRBJ2-7	.	TRBD1	TGCGCCAGCAAGCCGGGACAGGGGTACGAGCAGTACTTC	CASKPGQGYEQYF
TRBV5-6	TRBJ2-1	.	.	TGTGCCAGCAGCTTGGAGAAGCGAAACGGCAATGAGCAGTTCTTC	CASSLEKRNGNEQFF
TRBV27	TRBJ2-6	few	.	TGTGCCACCCTCCCTGTGGGTGGGGCCAACGTCCTGACTTTC	CATLPVGGANVLTF
TRBV19	TRBJ2-1	.	TRBD2	TGTGCCAGTTCTGAAGCGGGGTACAATGAGCAGTTCTTC	CASSEAGYNEQFF
TRBV5-6	TRBJ1-1	.	.	TGTGCCAGCAGCTTAAGTCCCCCGAACACTGAAGCTTTCTTT	CASSLSPPNTEAFF
TRBV28	TRBJ2-1	.	.	TGTGCCAGCAGTTCAGTCCTCCGAAACAATGAGCAGTTCTTC	CASSSVLRNNEQFF
TRBV6-5	TRBJ2-7	few	TRBD1	TGTGCCAGCAGTCAAGGACAGGGAGAGTACTTC	CASSQGQGEYF
TRBV5-5	TRBJ2-7	.	.	TGTGCCAGCAGCTTGGGGGTTGGCACCTACGAGCAGTACTTC	CASSLGVGTYEQYF
TRBV18	TRBJ1-4	.	.	TGTGCCAGCTCACCAGGGGTGGCTAATGAAAAACTGTTTTTT	CASSPGVANEKLFF
TRBV28	TRBJ1-1	.	.	TGTGCCAGCACCTTAGATTGGGTTGCGAACACTGAAGCTTTCTTT	CASTLDWVANTEAFF
TRBV5-1	TRBJ2-7	few	.	TGCGCCAGCTCCTCCGGCGGACGATCCTACGAGCAGTACTTC	CASSSGGRSYEQYF
TRBV19	TRBJ1-4	.	TRBD1	TGTGCCAGTAGCCGGAAGGGACAGGAGGACCTGAGACTGTTTTTT	CASSRKGQEDLRLFF
TRBV10-3	TRBJ2-7	.	.	TGTGCCACCGGGGACACCTACTACGAGCAGTACTTC	CATGDTYYEQYF
TRBV5-3	TRBJ2-7	.	.	TGTGCCAGAAGCTTGGAGCGAGGGGTCTCCTACGAGCAGTACTTC	CARSLERGVSYEQYF
TRBV28	TRBJ2-2	few	.	TGTGCCAGCAGTTTAGAACCCGGGGAGCTGTTTTTT	CASSLEPGELFF
TRBV11-1	TRBJ1-1	.	TRBD1	TGTGCCAGCAGCTCATTCACAGGGGGCCGTTTTCTTATGAACACTGAAGCTTTCTTT	CASSSFTGGRFLMNTEAFF
TRBV7-3	TRBJ2-1	.	.	TGTGCCAGCAGCGATAGGGGTAGAGAGCAGTTCTTC	CASSDRGREQFF
TRBV11-2	TRBJ2-7	few	.	TGTGCCAGCAGCTTAGCCCTCGGAGGGAAAGCCTACGAGCAGTACTTC	CASSLALGGKAYEQYF
TRBV4-1	TRBJ2-7	few	.	TGCGCCAGCAGCCAAGACCGGGACACGTCCTACGAGCAGTACTTC	CASSQDRDTSYEQYF